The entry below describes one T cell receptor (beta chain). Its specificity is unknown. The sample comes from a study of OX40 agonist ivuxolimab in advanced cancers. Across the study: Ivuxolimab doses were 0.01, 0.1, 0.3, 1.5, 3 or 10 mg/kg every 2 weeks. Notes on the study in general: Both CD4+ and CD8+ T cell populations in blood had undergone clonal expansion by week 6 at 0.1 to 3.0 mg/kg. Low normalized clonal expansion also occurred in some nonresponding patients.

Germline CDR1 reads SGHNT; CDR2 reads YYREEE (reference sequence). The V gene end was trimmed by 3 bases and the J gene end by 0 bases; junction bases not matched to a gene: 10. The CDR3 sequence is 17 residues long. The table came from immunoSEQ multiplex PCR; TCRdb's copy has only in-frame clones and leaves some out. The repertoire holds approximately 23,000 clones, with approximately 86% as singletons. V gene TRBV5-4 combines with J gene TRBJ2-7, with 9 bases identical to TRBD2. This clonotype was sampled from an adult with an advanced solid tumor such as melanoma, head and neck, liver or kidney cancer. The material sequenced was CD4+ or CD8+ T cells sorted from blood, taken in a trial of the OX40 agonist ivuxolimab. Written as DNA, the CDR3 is TGTGCCAGCAGCTCCCGGACTAGCGAAATACCCTCCTACGAGCAGTACTTC. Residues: CASSSRTSEIPSYEQYF. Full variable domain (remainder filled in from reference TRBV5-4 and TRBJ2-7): ETGVTQSPTHLIKTRGQQVTLRCSSQSGHNTVSWYQQALGQGPQFIFQYYREEENGRGNFPPRFSGLQFPNYSSELNVNALELDDSALYLCASSSRTSEIPSYEQYFGPGTRLTVT.